This T cell receptor (beta chain) was sequenced for a study of T cells after yellow fever vaccination. TCRdb passed the 5' RACE reads through MiXCR, listing each CDR3 protein once. The sample lists roughly 300,000 distinct CDR3 sequences, roughly 8.6% occurring once. This clonotype was counted only a few times. V was pared by 0 bases and J by 8 bases, with 13 bases between. This CDR3 spans 14 amino acids. V gene TRBV23-1 combines with J gene TRBJ1-1; no firm D call. TRBV23-1 is labeled an ORF, and its function is uncertain. The receptor was derived from a young man who received the YFV17D yellow fever vaccine. The material sequenced was PBMCs, taken around 45 days after the first yellow fever vaccination. This CDR3 reads CASSQSSNPKEAFF. The CDR3 nucleotides read TGCGCCAGCAGTCAATCGTCCAACCCCAAGGAAGCTTTCTTT.